The clone carrying this TCR beta chain has only a few counts. No antigen is known for it. This beta chain turned up in a library designed for alpha chains; as an off-target read, its abundance says little. TCRdb ran MiXCR on the 5' RACE reads and lists one entry per CDR3 protein. The repertoire holds 4,500 to 6,500 distinct CDR3 sequences, with approximately 6.6% as singletons. Specified time point: sample taken at primary tumor resection. Patients with untreated early-stage non-small cell lung cancer, numbering some 72, were the donors. Unsorted whole RNA of tumor, nontumor lung or frozen PBMC was sequenced. Germline V gene data show CDR1 as SEHNR and CDR2 as FQNEAQ (reference sequence). This CDR3 contains 15 residues. V was clipped by 3 bases and J by 7 bases, with 16 bases between them. The data belong to a study of spatial heterogeneity in lung cancer. The wider study: Beta-chain sequences consistently outnumbered alpha-chain sequences in detection.

General study points: Within tumors, counts of expanded alpha and beta TCRs tracked tumor mutation counts. The estimated TCR-seq coverage of tumor T cells amounted to roughly 6.8% when looking at alpha chains and more than 11% when looking at beta chains.

The chain carries TRBV7-9 and TRBJ2-1, with a tentative D call TRBD1 (5 bases). Sequencing was performed on lung tumor tissue, taken at surgery. The source of this sequence is a female donor with early-stage non-small cell lung cancer. The CDR3, as DNA: TGTGCCAGCAGCTTTAGCTCAGGGCCACTTAATGAGCAGTTCTTC. The encoded protein is CASSFSSGPLNEQFF.